This is a list of T cell receptor beta chains from one sample in a study of cytomegalovirus exposure and HLA in healthy donors. Profiling relied on immunoSEQ multiplex PCR, and the TCRdb table lists in-frame clones only, not all of them. The sample has under 150,000 clones, about 88% seen once. The material sequenced was PBMCs. The origin of the receptors is a man between 18 and 35 years old in good health and CMV-seropositive. CDR3s include the opening cysteine and the closing phenylalanine or tryptophan.

>TRBV23-1|TRBJ1-4
CASSQWGVVKLFF
>TRBV7-9|TRBJ1-2
CASSSTTGYYGYTF
>TRBV18|TRBJ2-4
CASSPRTSGEGKNIQYF
>TRBV28|TRBJ2-2
CASSTGTGLTGELFF
>TRBV27|TRBJ2-7
CASSPPVWEALTNSYEQYF
>TRBV6-5|TRBJ2-1
CASRDSGSVGNEQFF
>TRBV5-4|TRBJ2-3
CASSLAGRSTDTQYF
>TRBV4-2|TRBJ2-5
CASSPFARGETQYF
>TRBV2|TRBJ2-3
CASGTGLSSTDTQYF
>TRBV9|TRBJ2-1
CASSVMDSNNEQFF